A selection of T cell receptor beta chains follows, all from one sample in a study of T cell repertoires in cytomegalovirus infection. TCRdb re-derived calls from the reads in MiXCR, one entry per CDR3 protein. The table lists about 530,000 distinct CDR3 sequences, more than 20% of them singletons. Sequencing was performed on PBMCs. These receptor sequences come from a human donor in good health (CMV status not recorded). Some clones in this sample may be carry-over from other donors' samples. Each CDR3 is given with its conserved first and last residue.

TRBV25-1 CASSELGQGYQETQYF
TRBV23-1 CASSRPGQGSTVNEQFF
TRBV19 CASSFRDRQYF
TRBV7-2 CASTKPGGETQYF
TRBV6-5 CASSYSRQGAYEQYF
TRBV11-2 CASSLYRDRKGGSYNEQFF
TRBV7-2 CACQREENEQYF
TRBV20-1 CSALIRGPNTEAFF
TRBV19 CASSTRNNEQFF
TRBV19 CASSTGLAGENLGNEQFF
TRBV7-2 CASSLLPITGTQYF
TRBV5-6 CASSLAFWTNSYNEQFF
TRBV12-3/TRBV12-4 CASMRETYEQYF
TRBV7-8 CASSLLKAHSNQPQHF
TRBV6-1 CAGSRQGQETQYF
TRBV7-9 CASSPTGAIGNTEAFF
TRBV6-2/TRBV6-3 CASTKREEETQYF
TRBV7-2 CASSSGGTQPQHF
TRBV28 CASSRWGLRDTEAFF
TRBV7-2 CASSSGLAYEQYF
TRBV7-2 CASSKKGLGGFEGDTQYF
TRBV7-2 CASSLWLAANEQFF
TRBV28 CASSKGSLAVNEQFF
TRBV20-1 CSARDNFIREQFF
TRBV30 CAWSASSGVGLVAFF
TRBV7-8 CASSGGGLAQPQHF
TRBV12-3/TRBV12-4 CASRQGQGYEKLFF
TRBV10-3 CAISGVNSGTKETQYF
TRBV7-9 CASSYGDRDRETQYF
TRBV7-2 CASSFRTERNQPQHF
TRBV19 CASQKGQSPEAFF
TRBV27 CASSPRGNTGELFF
TRBV4-1 CASSQGLGDEQFF
TRBV24-1 CATSRTADTQYF
TRBV6-2/TRBV6-3 CASSYSRSLSEAFF
TRBV30 CAWSGYVQATDTQYF
TRBV11-2 CASSFGQANEQFF
TRBV7-2 CASSHMTGRAYF
TRBV12-3/TRBV12-4 CASSFRTGVPNEKLFF
TRBV4-2 CASSQTMGAQETQYF
TRBV6-2/TRBV6-3 CASSYSGVREQFF
TRBV7-6 CASSPREGRTQYF
TRBV7-2 CASSLEGTLGYNEQFF
TRBV6-2/TRBV6-3 CASSYSSLTGELFF
TRBV7-2 CASATDTDTQYF
TRBV20-1 CSARAGRDTEAFF
TRBV7-2 CASSFNWDQPQHF
TRBV29-1 CSVERGNGDTQYF
TRBV7-2 CASSLADRLTDTQYF
TRBV7-6 CASSRGDTRTDTQYF
TRBV9 CASSVAQDRGFGYTF
TRBV5-1 CASTRQDANTGELFF
TRBV24-1 CATSDTGQGVDTQYF